Listed here are 10 T cell receptor beta chains from one sample, sequenced in a study of siplizumab effects on memory and regulatory T cells. TCRdb's copy holds only in-frame clones and misses some; the assay was immunoSEQ multiplex PCR. The repertoire holds 95,000 to 110,000 clones, with over 90% as singletons. Sequences were obtained from Tregs sorted from blood. The receptors here all came from a human donor in good health.

CDR3 sequence: CASSKDPRVTDTQYF. CDR3 coding DNA: TGTGCCAGCAGTAAGGACCCCCGCGTTACAGATACGCAGTATTTT. The genes are TRBV27 and TRBJ2-3, with unresolved D. The CDR3 loop spans 15 amino acids. V shed 5 bases and J shed 3 bases, with 15 bases lying between them. Germline V gene data show CDR1 as MNHEY and CDR2 as SMNVEV (reference sequence).

V gene TRBV6-5 combines with J gene TRBJ2-1; D is undetermined. Trimming removed 7 bases at V and 6 bases at J, with 13 bases between. Germline V gene sequence: CDR1 MNHEY, CDR2 SVGAGI. This CDR3 is built from 13 residues. CDR3 sequence reads: CASTTTIGNEQFF. The CDR3 DNA follows: TGTGCCAGCACCACGACCATTGGCAATGAGCAGTTCTTC.

The chain has TRBV6-5 and TRBJ2-1; D assignment may be TRBD1 or TRBD2 (5 bases each). Per the germline V gene, CDR1 is MNHEY and CDR2 is SVGAGI. Trimming stripped 10 bases from V and 3 bases from J, with 16 bases between. This CDR3 is 14 amino acids long. The CDR3 DNA reads TGTGCCACCACGGGGTTAGGGGTCTACAATGAGCAGTTCTTC. Protein product: CATTGLGVYNEQFF.

The chain uses TRBV5-1 and TRBJ2-7, with 7 positions matching TRBD1. Germline-derived CDR1 and CDR2 are SGHRS and YFSETQ. The J segment lost 2 bases and the V segment lost 2 bases, leaving 7 bases of the junction unmatched. The CDR3 has 15 residues. CDR3 loop: CASSFAPGQTYEQYF. The CDR3 DNA sequence: TGCGCCAGCAGCTTTGCGCCGGGACAGACCTACGAGCAGTACTTC.

The chain links TRBV10-3 to TRBJ1-5, with D uncertain. Germline V CDR1 and CDR2: ENHRY, SYGVKD. V shed 3 bases and J shed 1 base, with 4 bases lying between them. The CDR3 spans 13 residues. The CDR3 region has the DNA TGTGCCATCAGTGACAGGAGCAATCAGCCCCAGCATTTT. This gives the protein CAISDRSNQPQHF.

The chain joins TRBV18 to TRBJ1-3, with D possibly matching TRBD1 (6 bases). The V end was cut by 3 bases, the J end by 4 bases, with 10 bases between. The CDR3 is 14 amino acids. The V gene's germline CDR1 is KGHSH and CDR2 LQKENI. As DNA, the CDR3 is TGTGCCAGCTCACCGGGGGCCCCAGGAAACACCATATATTTT. Its protein product is CASSPGAPGNTIYF.

The CDR3 protein is CASSPLTRLAGVSHEQYF. The CDR3 bases are TGTGCCAGCAGTCCCCTCACACGACTAGCGGGAGTTTCTCACGAGCAGTACTTC. The gene calls are TRBV27 and TRBJ2-7; 12 bases are shared with TRBD2. The CDR3 runs 18 residues. Per germline, CDR1 MNHEY and CDR2 SMNVEV (reference sequence). The V gene end was trimmed by 5 bases and the J gene end by 5 bases; junction bases not matched to a gene: 16.

The J gene is TRBJ2-4, the V gene TRBV6-1, with D unclear. V was shortened by 6 bases and J by 5 bases, with 17 bases between the two germline ends. Per the germline V gene, CDR1 is MNHNS and CDR2 is SASEGT. The CDR3 sequence is 15 residues long. The CDR3 sequence is CASRPRTLRENIQYF. The CDR3 region has the DNA TGTGCCAGCAGGCCCCGGACCCTAAGGGAAAACATTCAGTACTTC.

This chain uses TRBV27 with TRBJ1-4, with D maybe TRBD1 (5 bases). Trimming removed 2 bases at V and 4 bases at J, with 11 bases between. This CDR3 contains 15 residues. Germline CDR1 MNHEY, CDR2 SMNVEV (reference sequence). In DNA form, the CDR3 reads TGTGCCAGCAGTTTACGGGGTGGGGGTAATGAAAAACTGTTTTTT. Residues: CASSLRGGGNEKLFF.

This chain joins TRBV18 and TRBJ2-5, with no clear D. V lost 4 bases, J lost 3 bases, and 9 bases lay in between. Per the germline V gene, CDR1 is KGHSH and CDR2 is LQKENI. This CDR3 is 13 amino acids long. CDR3 in amino acids: CASSRSQEETQYF. For the CDR3, the DNA is TGTGCCAGCTCACGGTCGCAGGAAGAGACCCAGTACTTC.